This T cell receptor (beta chain) is drawn from a study of CD8 T cells in ankylosing spondylitis. Study findings and constraints: Some of the motif variants had earlier been found in reactive arthritis patients' fluid and blood. Reportedly, significant enrichment of disease-linked clones occurred in matched ankylosing spondylitis synovial fluid. A motif of roughly eight highly homologous TCR beta variants was seen as apparently characteristic of ankylosing spondylitis blood. Relatively scarce in peripheral blood, disease-linked clones were CD8+.

This CDR3 is built from 12 residues. From germline, CDR1 is LNHNV and CDR2 YYDKDF (reference sequence). Trimming stripped 3 bases from V and 3 bases from J, with 6 bases between. Molecular-barcoded quantitative 5'-RACE produced these TCR beta libraries. From the 5' RACE reads, TCRdb called clonotypes with MiXCR, one entry per CDR3 protein. The sample includes over 700,000 distinct CDR3 sequences, around 17% of them seen just once. A few counts support this clonotype. Its cognate antigen is unknown. Sequenced material: blood, either unsorted or a sorted T cell fraction (not recorded which). The TCR originated in a male donor with ankylosing spondylitis. The V and J genes are TRBV15 and TRBJ2-7; D gene unclear. The DNA for the CDR3 is TGTGCCACCAGCAGGAAAGGCTACGAGCAGTACTTC. It translates to CATSRKGYEQYF.